The rows below give T cell receptor beta chains drawn from one sample of a study of T cells after yellow fever vaccination. TCRdb itself ran the 5' RACE reads through MiXCR, one entry per CDR3 protein. The table records some 670,000 distinct CDR3 sequences, approximately 13% of them present only once. Sample: PBMCs, taken on the day of the yellow fever booster vaccination. The source of these receptors is a man aged 30 to 45 who received the YFV17D yellow fever vaccine. Each CDR3 is given with its conserved first and last residue. D genes are given only for firm matches. Rows give clone size only sometimes, using once, few, many, or a class for an expanded clone.

clone size	V gene	J gene	D gene	CDR3 DNA	CDR3 protein
few	TRBV4-3	TRBJ2-7	TRBD2	TGCGCCAGCAGCCAAGACGACCCTAGCGGGAGATTCTACGAGCAGTACTTC	CASSQDDPSGRFYEQYF
few	TRBV7-2	TRBJ2-1	TRBD2	TGTGCCAGCAGCTTGTCTTGGCGGGAGGATGAGCAGTTCTTC	CASSLSWREDEQFF
many	TRBV28	TRBJ1-2	TRBD1	TGTGCCAGCACAGTTTATCCCAACCGGGACAGGTCGAATGGCTACACCTTC	CASTVYPNRDRSNGYTF
NA	TRBV7-9	TRBJ2-2	NA	TGTGCCAGCAGCTTAGACAAGGTCGCGAACACCGGGGAGCTGTTTTTT	CASSLDKVANTGELFF
NA	TRBV27	TRBJ2-1	NA	TGTGCCAGCACCTCCCCGACGCGTGTCAGGAATGAGCAGTTCTTC	CASTSPTRVRNEQFF
few	TRBV29-1	TRBJ2-5	NA	TGCAGCGTTGACGAACGGAGCGGGACCCAGTACTTC	CSVDERSGTQYF
few	TRBV20-1	TRBJ2-7	NA	TGCAGTGCTAGAGGCCGGTCCTACGAGCAGTACTTC	CSARGRSYEQYF
many	TRBV12-3/TRBV12-4	TRBJ2-7	TRBD2	TGTGCCAGCAGGCGACTAGCGGGAGCCTACGAGCAGTACTTC	CASRRLAGAYEQYF
few	TRBV29-1	TRBJ2-5	NA	TGCAGCGTTGATAGGGGGGTTGGGGAGACCCAGTACTTC	CSVDRGVGETQYF
few	TRBV27	TRBJ1-4	NA	TGTGCCAGCAGTTTAATGGGGGGCGCGGGAAAACTGTTTTTT	CASSLMGGAGKLFF
few	TRBV6-2/TRBV6-3	TRBJ1-5	TRBD1	TGTGCCAGCGGCTTCCGGGACAGGGGTGAGCCCCAGCATTTT	CASGFRDRGEPQHF
many	TRBV9	TRBJ2-2	NA	TGTGCCAGCAGCGTAGGAAACACCGGGGAGCTGTTTTTT	CASSVGNTGELFF
NA	TRBV30	TRBJ1-5	NA	TGTGCCTGGAGTCCGCTCGGGGCCAATCAGCCCCAGCATTTT	CAWSPLGANQPQHF
many	TRBV12-3/TRBV12-4	TRBJ2-3	NA	TGTGCCAGCAGTTACTCTAGTGGAGGGGTGATAGATACGCAGTATTTT	CASSYSSGGVIDTQYF
many	TRBV9	TRBJ1-4	TRBD1	TGTGCCAGCAGCATTGGGACAGGGTTTGGTGAAAAACTGTTTTTT	CASSIGTGFGEKLFF
many	TRBV29-1	TRBJ2-3	TRBD1	TGCAGCGTTGAGGAGACAGGGGGCGGAGATACGCAGTATTTT	CSVEETGGGDTQYF
few	TRBV3-1	TRBJ2-1	NA	TGTGCCAGCAGCCCGCCGCGCCGTTTGTATGAGCAGTTCTTC	CASSPPRRLYEQFF
NA	TRBV7-2	TRBJ1-3	NA	TGTGCCAGCAGCTTAGCGGGATACAGCACCATATATTTT	CASSLAGYSTIYF
NA	TRBV20-1	TRBJ2-3	TRBD1	TGCAGTGCCCCAGGACAGGGGCCAGATACGCAGTATTTT	CSAPGQGPDTQYF
few	TRBV20-1	TRBJ2-3	NA	TGCTCTGCTTATGGTGGGGTCGGAACAGATACGCAGTATTTT	CSAYGGVGTDTQYF
NA	TRBV24-1	TRBJ2-4	TRBD2	TGTGCCACCAGTGCCTCGGGGGGATTGGACATTCAGTACTTC	CATSASGGLDIQYF
few	TRBV5-1	TRBJ2-7	NA	TGCGCCAGCAGCCAGAGCGCACAACTAGTCAGCCACGAGCAGTACTTC	CASSQSAQLVSHEQYF
few	TRBV24-1	TRBJ2-1	TRBD1	TGTGCCACCAGTGATCTCCGGACAGGAAGCTCCTACAATGAGCAGTTCTTC	CATSDLRTGSSYNEQFF
NA	TRBV7-9	TRBJ1-5	NA	TGTGCCAGCAGCTTAGATTTGGACAGACCGAATCAGCCCCAGCATTTT	CASSLDLDRPNQPQHF
NA	TRBV7-3	TRBJ2-5	TRBD1	TGTGCCAGCAGCCCTGTAACAGGGGGCGCCCAGTACTTC	CASSPVTGGAQYF
NA	TRBV28	TRBJ2-5	TRBD2	TGTGCCAGCAGACAAGCCGGGACTAACCTCATAGAGACCCAGTACTTC	CASRQAGTNLIETQYF
few	TRBV7-9	TRBJ1-5	NA	TGTGCCAGCAGCGTTAGGGGGAGCAATCAGCCCCAGCATTTT	CASSVRGSNQPQHF
NA	TRBV4-3	TRBJ2-3	NA	TGCGCCAGCAGCCAAGAATGGGGGATGATGGATACGCAGTATTTT	CASSQEWGMMDTQYF
many	TRBV7-9	TRBJ2-5	TRBD1	TGTGCCAGCAGCAGCAGGACAGGGAGAGGAGAGACCCAGTACTTC	CASSSRTGRGETQYF
NA	TRBV7-2	TRBJ2-1	TRBD2	TGTGCCAGCAGCTTATCCCCTAGCGGGAAAGATGAGCAGTTCTTC	CASSLSPSGKDEQFF
once	TRBV3-1	TRBJ2-1	TRBD1	TGTTCCAGCAGCCACCTAACCCCTAGGGGGCTAATCTACAATGAGCAGTTCTTC	CSSSHLTPRGLIYNEQFF
NA	TRBV4-2	TRBJ2-7	TRBD2	TGTGCCAGCAGCCCTGGACTAGCGGAGGCTTACGAGCAGTACTTC	CASSPGLAEAYEQYF
few	TRBV27	TRBJ2-5	NA	TGTGCCAGCAGTTTATGGGGGGCGATGGAAGAGACCCAGTACTTC	CASSLWGAMEETQYF
few	TRBV7-2	TRBJ2-7	NA	TGTGCCAGCAGCGAAGTAGTAGTCCCGGGGGCTTACGAGCAGTACTTC	CASSEVVVPGAYEQYF
NA	TRBV12-3/TRBV12-4	TRBJ2-3	TRBD2	TGTGCCAGCAGTACGGGGGGTCGGACAGATACGCAGTATTTT	CASSTGGRTDTQYF
few	TRBV5-1	TRBJ2-7	TRBD2	TGCGCCAGCAGCCTTCGGGGGTTGGGACTAGCGGGTACGTTCTCCTACGAGCAGTACTTC	CASSLRGLGLAGTFSYEQYF
NA	TRBV29-1	TRBJ2-7	TRBD1	TGCAGCTGGACAGGGGGCACCCGGAGTGGGGGTAACTACGAGCAGTACTTC	CSWTGGTRSGGNYEQYF
NA	TRBV20-1	TRBJ2-3	NA	TGCAGTGCTCCATCCGGGTCCCGCACAGATACGCAGTATTTT	CSAPSGSRTDTQYF
few	TRBV5-5	TRBJ2-3	NA	TGTGCCAGCAGCTTGGGGGGGACCCGGGGAGATACGCAGTATTTT	CASSLGGTRGDTQYF
NA	TRBV5-1	TRBJ2-5	TRBD2	TGCGCCAGCAGCTTGGGACTGGGACTAGCGAACACTCAAGAGACCCAGTACTTC	CASSLGLGLANTQETQYF
NA	TRBV28	TRBJ2-2	NA	TGTGCCAGCAGAAGAGTCGACGGCAGCGGGCGCCGGGAGCTGTTTTTT	CASRRVDGSGRRELFF
NA	TRBV5-8	TRBJ2-2	NA	TGTGCCAGCAGCTTACGGACAGCGAACACCGGGGAGCTGTTTTTT	CASSLRTANTGELFF
NA	TRBV9	TRBJ2-1	NA	TGTGCCAGCAGCGACCGCGGCGGACCCTACAATGAGCAGTTCTTC	CASSDRGGPYNEQFF
NA	TRBV6-2/TRBV6-3	TRBJ1-6	NA	TGTGCCAGCAGTTTCACGGACAGCTCCTATAATTCACCCCTCCACTTT	CASSFTDSSYNSPLHF
few	TRBV7-2	TRBJ2-7	TRBD2	TGTGCCAGCAGGGTAGCCCCGGGAGGACCCTACGAGCAGTACTTC	CASRVAPGGPYEQYF
few	TRBV2	TRBJ2-5	NA	TGTGCCAGCAGGCGGGACTTTCAAGAGACCCAGTACTTC	CASRRDFQETQYF
NA	TRBV29-1	TRBJ2-5	NA	TGCAGCGTCTTGCCCCAGGGGTCCTTAGGGGCGGGAGAGACCCAGTACTTC	CSVLPQGSLGAGETQYF
NA	TRBV25-1	TRBJ2-3	NA	TGTGCCAGCAGTGCCGCGGATACGCAGTATTTT	CASSAADTQYF
NA	TRBV6-1	TRBJ2-7	TRBD1	TGTGCCAGCAGATCGACCGGGACAGGGCAAGGTGAGCAGTACTTC	CASRSTGTGQGEQYF
few	TRBV20-1	TRBJ1-6	TRBD1	TGCAGTGCTAGAGATCACGGAGGGGGCGCGGGTAATTCACCCCTCCACTTT	CSARDHGGGAGNSPLHF
NA	TRBV5-1	TRBJ2-7	NA	TGCGCCAGCAGCGTCGGCGGGGACGAGCAGTACTTC	CASSVGGDEQYF
NA	TRBV19	TRBJ2-1	NA	TGTGCCAGTAGAATCACCCTGACCGGTACGCAGTTCTTC	CASRITLTGTQFF
NA	TRBV25-1	TRBJ2-5	NA	TGTGCCAGCGGTCGAGGGTCGTTGGAGACCCAGTACTTC	CASGRGSLETQYF
NA	TRBV24-1	TRBJ2-1	TRBD2	TGTGCCACCAGTGATTCCGGGACTACCAGCTCCTACAATGAGCAGTTCTTC	CATSDSGTTSSYNEQFF
few	TRBV20-1	TRBJ2-7	TRBD2	TGCAGTGCTAGAGTAGGGCTAGCGGGAGACGCCGAGCAGTACTTC	CSARVGLAGDAEQYF
few	TRBV4-2	TRBJ2-7	TRBD2	TGTGCCAGCAGCCTCGGCTTGCGGGAGGTCAACGAGCAGTACTTC	CASSLGLREVNEQYF
few	TRBV3-1	TRBJ2-1	TRBD1	TGTGCCAGCAGCCCTGTGGGGCAGGGGGCCTACAATGAGCAGTTCTTC	CASSPVGQGAYNEQFF
few	TRBV5-1	TRBJ2-7	NA	TGCGCCAGCAGCTTGGAAGGGCAGCAGTACTTC	CASSLEGQQYF
few	TRBV6-1	TRBJ2-5	TRBD2	TGTGCCAGCAGTCCTGGAGCGGGAGGGGGGTACCAAGAGACCCAGTACTTC	CASSPGAGGGYQETQYF